This TCR beta chain was sequenced in a study of shared clonotypes between healthy human individuals. Study background: Donor ages ranged 18 to 49 years: a couple of women, three men.

General study findings and limits: When naive CD4 clonotypes were compared across a few donors, about 5% were shared.

TCRdb keeps only in-frame clones here, not all; method: immunoSEQ multiplex PCR. The sample has some 2,400,000 clones; almost 96% are singletons. About this clone: Its antigen is unknown.

CDR3 length: 14 amino acids. Germline V gene sequence: CDR1 SGHTS, CDR2 YDEGEE. V shed 4 bases and J shed 0 bases, with 11 bases lying between them. The investigators split CD4+ cells into a CD45RA+ naive subset and a CD45RA-negative memory subset. The sample consisted of naive CD4+ T cells sorted from blood. The subset denotes: CD45RA+ positively selected. The TCR originated in a man aged 18 to 30 in good health. The chain is built from TRBV5-8 and TRBJ2-7, with D unclear. CDR3 sequence reads: CASSRYSSSYEQYF. CDR3 DNA sequence: TGTGCCAGCAGCCGATACTCGAGCTCCTACGAGCAGTACTTC.